This T cell receptor (beta chain) came from a study of response to subunit inactivated influenza vaccine (dated by TCRdb to the late 2010s). Notes on the research overall: Deep quantitative T cell receptor repertoire profiling was used in the study to track responses to a trivalent subunit inactivated influenza vaccine.

V is pared back by 5 bases and J by 4 bases, with 12 bases lying between the germline termini. Spanning cysteine to phenylalanine, the CDR3 consists of 14 amino acids. Solely the CDR3 DNA is kept, with 42 bases framed from the first base. The germline V gene (reference sequence) specifies SEHNR as CDR1 and FQNEAQ as CDR2. This clonotype appeared a few times. Its antigen target is currently unknown. Per-base quality was not reported, and no clone a single base away is much larger than it. The library came from RT-PCR. Sequenced using an Illumina HiSeq 2500. TCRdb handled the public reads itself, with Q25 trimming in fastp and clone calling in MiXCR, and kept productive beta chains. Each CDR3 protein appears once, grouped with its most common genes and DNA. For this sample there are about 650,000 distinct CDR3 sequences; 15% to 19% appear just once. The biggest ten clones account for 11% of the sample.

Results and caveats for the whole study, not just this receptor: It was suggested by the authors that each seasonal influenza vaccination may recruit only a limited number of new T cells.

The sequenced sample was PBMCs from blood, obtained about 13 days after vaccination. The sequence derives from a man aged 50-60 years who received an inactivated influenza vaccine. Donor details come from another sample of the same person, matched by shared clones. The rearrangement joined TRBV7-9 to TRBJ2-1; the D gene is not confidently resolved. In nucleotides, the sequence is TGTGCCAGCAGCGAAGGGTCGATTTACAATGAGCAGTTCTTC. This encodes CASSEGSIYNEQFF.